This T cell receptor beta chain was obtained from a study of beta chain bispecific antibodies for T cell cancers. Study context: Surface TRBV12 (TRBV12-3) was on Jurkat, TRBV5-5 on HPB-ALL.

Germline CDR1 and CDR2: GTSNPN and SVGIG (reference sequence). The CDR3 spans 11 residues. This clonotype has just one count. Its antigen is not known. The junction shows a germline mismatch at one end, possibly a read error. Study-level results: In these mixed samples, most targeted TRBV reads derived from the leukemia cell line.

Clonotype quantities came from unique molecular identifier barcode counts. TCRdb reanalysed the 5' RACE reads using MiXCR and keeps one entry per CDR3 protein. The sample gives just over 20,000 distinct CDR3 sequences, over 2.5% of which show up once; around 30% is in the top ten. Expansion lasted 3 days, with either anti-CD3 antibody OKT3 or CD3/CD28 beads. Each coculture: about 50,000 target cells, about 50,000 normal T cells, bispecific antibody. The sample was healthy donor T cells cultured with leukemia cells. This TCR was sampled from a human donor in good health. Some clones in this sample may be carry-over from other donors' samples. The chain recombines TRBV30 with TRBJ2-7, with no clear D. CDR3 sequence reads: CAWSRSYEQYF. CDR3 nucleotide sequence: TGTGCCTGGAGCCGATCCTACGAGCAATACTTC.